A selection of T cell receptor beta chains follows, all from one sample in a study of identical twins. TCRdb reprocessed the 5' RACE reads with MiXCR, giving one entry per CDR3 protein. The repertoire holds about 210,000 distinct CDR3 sequences, with roughly 9.4% as singletons. Input material: memory (CD45RO+) T cells sorted from blood. These receptor sequences come from a woman aged 18-29 years in good health. Each CDR3 is given with its conserved first and last residue. The D gene is left open where the match is weak. Clone sizes are given selectively: once, few, many, or a class where the clone is expanded.

.,.,TRBJ2-5,TRBV15,CATRPWSGWGETQYF,TGTGCCACCAGGCCGTGGAGCGGGTGGGGAGAGACCCAGTACTTC
few,.,TRBJ1-2,TRBV12-3/TRBV12-4,CASSKGVYGYTF,TGTGCCAGCAGTAAAGGGGTTTACGGCTACACCTTC
.,TRBD2,TRBJ2-7,TRBV12-3/TRBV12-4,CASSLGAGRGEQYF,TGTGCCAGCAGTTTGGGAGCAGGGAGGGGCGAGCAGTACTTC
.,TRBD1,TRBJ1-2,TRBV3-1,CASSRDREYGGYTF,TGTGCCAGCAGCCGGGACAGGGAGTACGGTGGCTACACCTTC
.,.,TRBJ2-7,TRBV24-1,CATSDPPREGAGRRQYF,TGTGCCACCAGTGATCCCCCCCGGGAGGGGGCCGGAAGAAGGCAGTACTTC
few,.,TRBJ2-1,TRBV14,CASSHFTGREHLRGEQFF,TGTGCCAGCAGTCACTTCACTGGGCGGGAACATCTCAGGGGTGAGCAGTTCTTC
many,.,TRBJ1-1,TRBV29-1,CSARGMGTEAFF,TGCAGCGCCCGGGGGATGGGGACTGAAGCTTTCTTT
few,TRBD1,TRBJ1-4,TRBV25-1,CASSAGDRFNEKLFF,TGTGCCAGCAGTGCCGGGGACAGGTTCAATGAAAAACTGTTTTTT
.,.,TRBJ2-7,TRBV10-3,CAISGGGEGVVSYEQYF,TGTGCCATCAGTGGTGGAGGAGAGGGAGTGGTATCCTACGAGCAGTACTTC
.,.,TRBJ2-7,TRBV5-1,CASSLDTGYYEQYF,TGCGCCAGCAGCTTGGACACCGGTTACTACGAGCAGTACTTC
few,.,TRBJ1-2,TRBV18,CASSPDSSHGYTF,TGTGCCAGCTCACCGGACAGCTCCCATGGCTACACCTTC
many,.,TRBJ2-3,TRBV24-1,CATSDVGTDTQYF,TGTGCCACCAGTGATGTCGGAACAGATACGCAGTATTTT
few,TRBD1,TRBJ2-3,TRBV4-1,CASSQGTGGRTSSTDTQYF,TGCGCCAGCAGCCAAGGGACAGGGGGAAGAACCAGTAGCACAGATACGCAGTATTTT
few,.,TRBJ2-1,TRBV5-1,CASSWGPYNEQFF,TGCGCCAGCAGCTGGGGACCTTACAATGAGCAGTTCTTC
few,.,TRBJ2-1,TRBV6-2/TRBV6-3,CASSLVLPGEQFF,TGTGCCAGCAGCCTCGTTCTACCCGGTGAGCAGTTCTTC
many,.,TRBJ2-7,TRBV11-2,CASSLAGRGEQYF,TGTGCCAGCAGCTTAGCTGGAAGGGGCGAGCAGTACTTC
.,.,TRBJ2-3,TRBV5-6,CASSQLASSTDTQYF,TGTGCCAGCAGCCAGCTAGCGAGTAGCACAGATACGCAGTATTTT
many,.,TRBJ1-2,TRBV4-2,CASSQVRTARDGYTF,TGTGCCAGCAGCCAAGTGAGAACTGCCCGAGATGGCTACACCTTC
few,TRBD2,TRBJ2-3,TRBV7-9,CASRPVSGDTQYF,TGTGCCAGCAGACCTGTTAGCGGGGATACGCAGTATTTT
.,TRBD2,TRBJ2-3,TRBV7-9,CASRHSSGGTDTQYF,TGTGCCAGCAGACACTCTAGCGGGGGCACAGATACGCAGTATTTT
.,TRBD2,TRBJ2-3,TRBV20-1,CSARDPRLAGPDTQYF,TGCAGTGCTAGAGACCCCCGACTAGCGGGACCAGATACGCAGTATTTT
.,TRBD1,TRBJ1-1,TRBV5-4,CASSLRRQGDTEAFF,TGTGCCAGCAGCTTAAGAAGACAGGGAGACACTGAAGCTTTCTTT
.,.,TRBJ2-3,TRBV5-1,CASSHGDTDTQYF,TGCGCCAGCAGCCACGGTGACACAGATACGCAGTATTTT
few,TRBD1,TRBJ2-7,TRBV5-4,CASTRDRSYEQYF,TGTGCCAGCACCCGGGACAGATCCTACGAGCAGTACTTC
.,.,TRBJ2-3,TRBV7-3,CASSLIVGDTQYF,TGTGCCAGCAGCTTAATCGTGGGAGATACGCAGTATTTT
many,.,TRBJ1-3,TRBV7-8,CASSLRSPSGNTIYF,TGTGCCAGCAGCTTAAGGTCTCCCTCTGGAAACACCATATATTTT
few,.,TRBJ1-1,TRBV27,CASSLTGPGEAFF,TGTGCCAGCAGTTTAACAGGTCCCGGTGAAGCTTTCTTT
few,TRBD2,TRBJ2-7,TRBV20-1,CSATRAAGVNEQYF,TGCAGTGCTACCCGGGCGGCGGGAGTTAACGAGCAGTACTTC
.,.,TRBJ2-3,TRBV6-1,CASAAASSTDTQYF,TGTGCCAGCGCTGCCGCTTCTAGCACAGATACGCAGTATTTT
.,TRBD2,TRBJ2-1,TRBV10-3,CAIGASGLDNEQFF,TGTGCCATCGGGGCTAGCGGGCTCGACAATGAGCAGTTCTTC
many,TRBD2,TRBJ2-2,TRBV12-3/TRBV12-4,CASSSRESGELFF,TGTGCCAGCAGTTCGCGGGAGTCCGGGGAGCTGTTTTTT
many,.,TRBJ1-5,TRBV6-5,CASSYDGNQPQHF,TGTGCCAGCAGTTACGACGGAAACCAGCCCCAGCATTTT
.,TRBD1,TRBJ1-4,TRBV10-2,CASLSGEGGRGEKLFF,TGCGCCAGCCTTTCCGGGGAAGGGGGCAGGGGTGAAAAACTGTTTTTT
.,.,TRBJ2-1,TRBV2,CASSEDEQFF,TGTGCCAGCAGTGAAGATGAGCAGTTCTTC
many,.,TRBJ2-1,TRBV24-1,CATSGGVKQFF,TGTGCCACCAGTGGAGGCGTGAAGCAGTTCTTC
medium-sized,.,TRBJ2-3,TRBV5-1,CASSLEASATQYF,TGCGCCAGCAGCTTGGAAGCCAGCGCGACGCAGTATTTT
many,.,TRBJ2-1,TRBV15,CATSRATPNEQFF,TGTGCCACCAGCAGAGCCACTCCCAATGAGCAGTTCTTC
many,.,TRBJ1-2,TRBV5-5,CASSPSSRSSIRYTF,TGTGCCAGCAGTCCCTCCTCGAGATCCTCAATTCGCTACACCTTC
.,TRBD2,TRBJ2-5,TRBV20-1,CSATTSGTETQYF,TGCAGTGCTACGACTAGCGGGACGGAGACCCAGTACTTC
.,.,TRBJ2-3,TRBV7-2,CASSLGRVSDTQYF,TGTGCCAGCAGCTTAGGAAGGGTCTCAGATACGCAGTATTTT
.,TRBD1,TRBJ2-1,TRBV29-1,CSVAQGAANEQFF,TGCAGCGTTGCACAGGGGGCCGCCAATGAGCAGTTCTTC